A selection of T cell receptor beta chains follows, all from one sample in a study of cytomegalovirus exposure and HLA in healthy donors. Sequencing was performed with immunoSEQ multiplex PCR; in TCRdb, only in-frame clones are kept and a portion is missing. The sample holds 55,000 to 80,000 clones, 65% to 70% seen once. Sequencing used PBMCs. Receptor source: a woman in her twenties or thirties in good health and CMV-seronegative. The CDR3 runs from the conserved cysteine through the conserved F or W. The order of the fields is J gene, CDR3 length, V gene, CDR3 protein.

>TRBJ2-3|16|TRBV10-3
CAISEWEGVGTDTQYF
>TRBJ1-2|14|TRBV6-6
CASSYSAGGEGYTF
>.|13|TRBV7-6
CASSLGVDYEQYF
>TRBJ1-2|11|TRBV23-1
CASSQRWGYTF
>TRBJ1-6|15|TRBV25-1
CASSEALDGNSPLHF
>TRBJ2-3|19|TRBV27
CASSLVVAGASGRTDTQYF
>TRBJ2-3|14|TRBV11-3
CASSLTGDTDTQYF
>TRBJ2-1|15|TRBV9
CASSSEGGPYNEQFF
>TRBJ2-5|14|TRBV27
CASSLAGGRETQYF
>TRBJ1-5|13|TRBV7-8
CASSFGRGQPQHF
>TRBJ2-2|15|TRBV6-5
CASSLTSGGTGELFF
>TRBJ1-2|15|TRBV7-8
CASSPRGGANYGYTF
>TRBJ2-2|13|TRBV6-4
CASSDVAPGELFF
>TRBJ2-2|15|TRBV14
CASSRTSGIGGELFF
>TRBJ1-2|15|TRBV9
CASSGGPRQGGGYTF
>TRBJ2-7|13|TRBV7-9
CAGGLTSSYEQYF
>TRBJ2-5|13|TRBV11-3
CASSLSSLETQYF
>TRBJ2-1|15|TRBV19
CASTDTFGGGKKQFF